This TCR beta chain appears in the sequencing data of a study of control samples from healthy donors and cancer patients (dated by TCRdb to the early 2020s). Preparation of the library involved the immunoSEQ multiplex PCR assay. Sourced from immuneACCESS, this table was stored by TCRdb with only in-frame sequences that have V and J called. A share of the clones is absent; for the studies checked, an unresolved V gene accounts for under half, and the remainder has no known explanation. The sample table holds some 140,000 clones, of which about 95% were seen once. Approximately 14% of the sample lies in the top ten. Concerning this clone itself: Its binding antigen is unknown. Nothing much larger sits one base from this clone, and base qualities are not available.

Reading the germline V gene gives CDR1 SGHVS and CDR2 FQNEAQ. Including cysteine and phenylalanine, the CDR3 has 14 amino acids. Solely the CDR3 DNA is kept, with 42 bases framed from the first base. V sheds 5 bases and J sheds 3 bases, leaving 11 bases between their ends. This clonotype originated in a man in his 60s with colorectal cancer. The chain employs TRBV7-8 and TRBJ1-5; no D gene call is confident. Input material: PBMCs. The nucleotide sequence is given as TGTGCCAGCAGCCCTGAGCAGTCCAATCAGCCCCAGCATTTT. This sequence encodes CASSPEQSNQPQHF.